This TCR beta chain originates from a study of T-cell reconstitution after alpha-beta-depleted transplantation in children. In its sample, this clonotype was seen a few times. The TCRbeta library incorporated unique molecular identifiers. MiXCR, applied by TCRdb to the PCR reads, yields one record per CDR3 protein. Of approximately 490,000 distinct CDR3 sequences in the sample, about 12% are singletons; the top ten hold about 5.4%. The CDR3 loop spans 16 amino acids. The V gene end was trimmed by 5 bases and the J gene end by 0 bases; junction bases not matched to a gene: 5. From germline, CDR1 is SEHNR and CDR2 FQNEAQ (reference sequence).

This sequence originates from a human donor who donated a stem cell graft to a child with combined immunodeficiency. The chain recombines TRBV7-9 with TRBJ2-7; 12 positions match TRBD2. The sequencing here drew on PBMCs from the stem cell graft donor, taken from the stem cell graft. CDR3 protein: CASSPRTSGISYEQYF. The CDR3 nucleotides read TGTGCCAGCAGCCCACGGACTAGCGGGATCTCCTACGAGCAGTACTTC.